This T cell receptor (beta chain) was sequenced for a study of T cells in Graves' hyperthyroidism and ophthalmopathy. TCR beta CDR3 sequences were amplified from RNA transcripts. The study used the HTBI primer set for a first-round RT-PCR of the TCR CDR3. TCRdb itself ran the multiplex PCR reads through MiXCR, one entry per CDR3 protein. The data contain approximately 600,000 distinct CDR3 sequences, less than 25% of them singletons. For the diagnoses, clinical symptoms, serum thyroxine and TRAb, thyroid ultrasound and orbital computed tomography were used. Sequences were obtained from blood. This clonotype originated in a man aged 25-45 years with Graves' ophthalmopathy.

CDR3 nucleotide sequence: TGCGCCAGCAGCTTGGATCCTGGGGAGATAGGCTACACCTTC. It codes for CASSLDPGEIGYTF. The chain recombines TRBV5-1 with TRBJ1-2, with D unresolved. Germline CDR1 SGHRS, CDR2 YFSETQ. This CDR3 contains 14 residues. Trimming removed 0 bases at V and 8 bases at J, with 14 bases between.